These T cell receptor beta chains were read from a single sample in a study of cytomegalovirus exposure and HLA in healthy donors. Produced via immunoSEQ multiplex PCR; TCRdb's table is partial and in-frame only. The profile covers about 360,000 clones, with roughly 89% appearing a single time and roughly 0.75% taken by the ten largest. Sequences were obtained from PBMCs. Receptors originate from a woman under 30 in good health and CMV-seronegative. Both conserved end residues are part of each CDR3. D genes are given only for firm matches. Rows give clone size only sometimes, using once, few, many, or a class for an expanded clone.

CDR3aa: CASSQDAGEPGYTF; CDR3nt: TGCGCCAGCAGCCAAGACGCGGGAGAGCCTGGCTACACCTTC; v_gene: TRBV4-1; len: 14; abundance: .; j_gene: TRBJ1-2; d_gene: .
CDR3aa: CASSQDVNSPLHF; CDR3nt: TGTGCCAGCAGCCAAGACGTTAATTCACCCCTCCACTTT; v_gene: TRBV4-2; len: 13; abundance: few; j_gene: TRBJ1-6; d_gene: .
CDR3aa: CASQTSHHSTDTQYF; CDR3nt: TGTGCCAGTCAAACTAGCCATCATAGCACAGATACGCAGTATTTT; v_gene: TRBV19; len: 15; abundance: .; j_gene: TRBJ2-3; d_gene: .
CDR3aa: CASSARDTSYEQYF; CDR3nt: TGTGCCAGCAGCGCCCGGGACACTTCCTACGAGCAGTACTTC; v_gene: TRBV9; len: 14; abundance: .; j_gene: TRBJ2-7; d_gene: .
CDR3aa: CARETTGYNSPLHF; CDR3nt: TGTGCCAGAGAGACCACAGGGTACAATTCACCCCTCCACTTT; v_gene: TRBV19; len: 14; abundance: .; j_gene: TRBJ1-6; d_gene: .
CDR3aa: CASNGLGGFNEQFF; CDR3nt: TGTGCCAGCAATGGACTAGGGGGGTTCAATGAGCAGTTCTTC; v_gene: TRBV28; len: 14; abundance: .; j_gene: TRBJ2-1; d_gene: .
CDR3aa: CATSRAPMNSPLHF; CDR3nt: TGTGCCACCAGCAGAGCTCCTATGAATTCACCCCTCCACTTT; v_gene: TRBV15; len: 14; abundance: .; j_gene: TRBJ1-6; d_gene: .
CDR3aa: CASSLLGPNSPLHF; CDR3nt: TGTGCCAGCAGTTTACTGGGGCCGAATTCACCCCTCCACTTT; v_gene: TRBV27; len: 14; abundance: .; j_gene: TRBJ1-6; d_gene: .
CDR3aa: CASSPGTGSYEQYF; CDR3nt: TGTGCCAGTAGCCCGGGGACAGGTTCCTACGAGCAGTACTTC; v_gene: TRBV19; len: 14; abundance: .; j_gene: TRBJ2-7; d_gene: TRBD1
CDR3aa: CATPVTGKKAGELFF; CDR3nt: TGTGCCACCCCAGTAACGGGAAAGAAGGCCGGGGAGCTGTTTTTT; v_gene: TRBV2; len: 15; abundance: .; j_gene: TRBJ2-2; d_gene: .
CDR3aa: CASSPPGGPGGELFF; CDR3nt: TGTGCCAGCAGCCCTCCCGGGGGGCCGGGCGGGGAGCTGTTTTTT; v_gene: TRBV7-2; len: 15; abundance: .; j_gene: TRBJ2-2; d_gene: .
CDR3aa: CASSQDTPGQGTSYNSPLHF; CDR3nt: TGCGCCAGCAGCCAAGATACCCCCGGACAGGGCACCTCCTATAATTCACCCCTCCACTTT; v_gene: TRBV4-1; len: 20; abundance: .; j_gene: TRBJ1-6; d_gene: TRBD1
CDR3aa: CASSLIMASGRAHYGNEQFF; CDR3nt: TGTGCCAGCAGCTTAATTATGGCCAGCGGGAGGGCCCATTACGGCAATGAGCAGTTCTTC; v_gene: TRBV13; len: 20; abundance: few; j_gene: TRBJ2-1; d_gene: TRBD2
CDR3aa: CASSDPGALGYTF; CDR3nt: TGTGCCAGCAGTGATCCAGGGGCGCTTGGCTACACCTTC; v_gene: TRBV28; len: 13; abundance: .; j_gene: TRBJ1-2; d_gene: .
CDR3aa: CAWELTYYEQYF; CDR3nt: TGTGCCTGGGAGCTTACCTACTACGAGCAGTACTTC; v_gene: TRBV30; len: 12; abundance: .; j_gene: TRBJ2-7; d_gene: .
CDR3aa: CASSSGSSWTDTQYF; CDR3nt: TGTGCCAGTAGTAGCGGGAGTAGTTGGACAGATACGCAGTATTTT; v_gene: TRBV19; len: 15; abundance: .; j_gene: TRBJ2-3; d_gene: TRBD2
CDR3aa: CASSLRTGGETDTQYF; CDR3nt: TGTGCCAGCAGCTTACGGACAGGGGGTGAGACAGATACGCAGTATTTT; v_gene: TRBV7-9; len: 16; abundance: .; j_gene: TRBJ2-3; d_gene: TRBD1
CDR3aa: CASSPRGGYEQYF; CDR3nt: TGCGCCAGCAGCCCTCGAGGGGGATACGAGCAGTACTTC; v_gene: TRBV4-1; len: 13; abundance: .; j_gene: TRBJ2-7; d_gene: .
CDR3aa: CASSFGQGTAKNIQYF; CDR3nt: TGCGCCAGCAGCTTCGGACAGGGGACAGCCAAAAACATTCAGTACTTC; v_gene: TRBV5-1; len: 16; abundance: .; j_gene: TRBJ2-4; d_gene: TRBD1
CDR3aa: CATSRTGTANNEQFF; CDR3nt: TGTGCCACCAGCAGGACCGGGACAGCCAACAATGAGCAGTTCTTC; v_gene: TRBV15; len: 15; abundance: .; j_gene: TRBJ2-1; d_gene: TRBD1
CDR3aa: CASSPGQYYGYTF; CDR3nt: TGTGCCAGCAGCCCCGGACAGTACTATGGCTACACCTTC; v_gene: TRBV7-2; len: 13; abundance: .; j_gene: TRBJ1-2; d_gene: .
CDR3aa: CASSLGPASGEQYF; CDR3nt: TGTGCCAGCAGCTTAGGCCCGGCGAGCGGGGAGCAGTACTTC; v_gene: TRBV7-7; len: 14; abundance: .; j_gene: TRBJ2-7; d_gene: .
CDR3aa: CASSPSGVAGSMAYGYTF; CDR3nt: TGTGCCAGCTCACCGTCCGGGGTGGCGGGGAGTATGGCCTATGGCTACACCTTC; v_gene: TRBV18; len: 18; abundance: .; j_gene: TRBJ1-2; d_gene: .
CDR3aa: CASSPDTDYGYTF; CDR3nt: TGCGCCAGCAGCCCGGACACGGACTATGGCTACACCTTC; v_gene: TRBV5-1; len: 13; abundance: .; j_gene: TRBJ1-2; d_gene: .
CDR3aa: CASSLEGAGTDTQYF; CDR3nt: TGTGCCAGCAGCTTGGAGGGGGCTGGCACAGATACGCAGTATTTT; v_gene: TRBV5-4; len: 15; abundance: .; j_gene: TRBJ2-3; d_gene: TRBD1
CDR3aa: CASSETGGAYSNQPQHF; CDR3nt: TGCGCCAGCAGTGAGACAGGGGGGGCTTATAGCAATCAGCCCCAGCATTTT; v_gene: TRBV10-2; len: 17; abundance: .; j_gene: TRBJ1-5; d_gene: TRBD1
CDR3aa: CASSLLRRRGDEQYF; CDR3nt: TGTGCCAGCAGCTTGCTCCGAAGAAGAGGCGACGAGCAGTACTTC; v_gene: TRBV5-8; len: 15; abundance: .; j_gene: TRBJ2-7; d_gene: .
CDR3aa: CASSLSHVGAGYYEQYF; CDR3nt: TGTGCCAGCAGCTTAAGCCATGTCGGGGCGGGATACTACGAGCAGTACTTC; v_gene: TRBV7-2; len: 17; abundance: .; j_gene: TRBJ2-7; d_gene: .
CDR3aa: CASSTQTSGRSYEQYF; CDR3nt: TGTGCCAGCAGTACACAAACTAGCGGGAGGTCCTACGAGCAGTACTTC; v_gene: TRBV28; len: 16; abundance: .; j_gene: TRBJ2-7; d_gene: TRBD2
CDR3aa: CASSVGRDLSYEQYF; CDR3nt: TGTGCCAGCAGCGTAGGAAGGGACTTAAGCTACGAGCAGTACTTC; v_gene: TRBV9; len: 15; abundance: few; j_gene: TRBJ2-7; d_gene: .
CDR3aa: CASSWAQGTRETQYF; CDR3nt: TGTGCCAGCAGTTGGGCCCAGGGGACGAGAGAGACCCAGTACTTC; v_gene: TRBV5-5; len: 15; abundance: once; j_gene: TRBJ2-5; d_gene: .
CDR3aa: CAWSRSGSYEQYF; CDR3nt: TGTGCCTGGAGCCGGTCAGGATCCTACGAGCAGTACTTC; v_gene: TRBV30; len: 13; abundance: .; j_gene: TRBJ2-7; d_gene: .
CDR3aa: CASSPGQGHQETQYF; CDR3nt: TGTGCCAGCAGCCCGGGACAGGGGCACCAAGAGACCCAGTACTTC; v_gene: TRBV5-4; len: 15; abundance: .; j_gene: TRBJ2-5; d_gene: TRBD1
CDR3aa: CASRPTGGRTQYF; CDR3nt: TGTGCCAGCAGGCCGACAGGGGGTCGGACCCAGTACTTC; v_gene: TRBV27; len: 13; abundance: .; j_gene: TRBJ2-5; d_gene: TRBD1
CDR3aa: CASSPRGGTGELFF; CDR3nt: TGTGCCAGCAGCCCCAGGGGTGGAACCGGGGAGCTGTTTTTT; v_gene: TRBV28; len: 14; abundance: .; j_gene: TRBJ2-2; d_gene: .
CDR3aa: CASSVSGDGADTQYF; CDR3nt: TGTGCCAGCAGCGTTAGCGGCGATGGGGCAGATACGCAGTATTTT; v_gene: TRBV9; len: 15; abundance: .; j_gene: TRBJ2-3; d_gene: .
CDR3aa: CASSGTIPTDTQYF; CDR3nt: TGTGCCAGCAGTGGGACTATCCCCACAGATACGCAGTATTTT; v_gene: TRBV25-1; len: 14; abundance: once; j_gene: TRBJ2-3; d_gene: .
CDR3aa: CASSLAPGGHSSSYNEQFF; CDR3nt: TGTGCCAGCAGCTTAGCGCCGGGGGGCCACTCGAGCTCCTACAATGAGCAGTTCTTC; v_gene: TRBV7-7; len: 19; abundance: .; j_gene: TRBJ2-1; d_gene: .
CDR3aa: CASSLDRAPGDYGYTF; CDR3nt: TGCGCCAGCAGCTTGGACAGGGCACCTGGGGACTATGGCTACACCTTC; v_gene: TRBV5-1; len: 16; abundance: .; j_gene: TRBJ1-2; d_gene: .
CDR3aa: CASSYRGGTEAFF; CDR3nt: TGCGCCAGCTCCTACAGGGGGGGGACTGAAGCTTTCTTT; v_gene: TRBV10-1; len: 13; abundance: .; j_gene: TRBJ1-1; d_gene: TRBD1
CDR3aa: CASSVDRDYGYTF; CDR3nt: TGTGCCAGCAGTGTAGACAGGGACTATGGCTACACCTTC; v_gene: TRBV7-9; len: 13; abundance: .; j_gene: TRBJ1-2; d_gene: TRBD1
CDR3aa: CASSDGEGGTGELFF; CDR3nt: TGTGCCAGCAGTGACGGGGAGGGCGGGACCGGGGAGCTGTTTTTT; v_gene: TRBV2; len: 15; abundance: .; j_gene: TRBJ2-2; d_gene: TRBD2
CDR3aa: CASSSLRDLQETQYF; CDR3nt: TGTGCCAGCAGTTCGCTCCGGGACTTACAAGAGACCCAGTACTTC; v_gene: TRBV28; len: 15; abundance: .; j_gene: TRBJ2-5; d_gene: .
CDR3aa: CASSYRRATDTQYF; CDR3nt: TGTGCCAGCAGTTACCGGCGGGCCACAGATACGCAGTATTTT; v_gene: TRBV6-5; len: 14; abundance: .; j_gene: TRBJ2-3; d_gene: .
CDR3aa: CASSDRWDTEAFF; CDR3nt: TGTGCCAGCAGTGACAGGTGGGACACTGAAGCTTTCTTT; v_gene: TRBV2; len: 13; abundance: .; j_gene: TRBJ1-1; d_gene: .
CDR3aa: CASSRGGGTDF; CDR3nt: TGTGCCAGCAGCCGGGGAGGAGGGACGGACTTC; v_gene: TRBV7-8; len: 11; abundance: .; j_gene: TRBJ2-7; d_gene: .
CDR3aa: CASSPSYTVAKNIQYF; CDR3nt: TGTGCCAGCAGTCCAAGCTATACAGTAGCCAAAAACATTCAGTACTTC; v_gene: TRBV6-4; len: 16; abundance: .; j_gene: TRBJ2-4; d_gene: .
CDR3aa: CATSRSDSANQPQHF; CDR3nt: TGTGCCACCAGCAGGTCGGACAGTGCCAATCAGCCCCAGCATTTT; v_gene: TRBV15; len: 15; abundance: .; j_gene: TRBJ1-5; d_gene: .
CDR3aa: CASSQGAASTDTQYF; CDR3nt: TGTGCCAGCAGCCAAGGAGCGGCTAGCACAGATACGCAGTATTTT; v_gene: TRBV14; len: 15; abundance: .; j_gene: TRBJ2-3; d_gene: .
CDR3aa: CASSRSSGRAGEQFF; CDR3nt: TGTGCCAGCAGCCGCTCTAGCGGGAGGGCGGGTGAGCAGTTCTTC; v_gene: TRBV5-4; len: 15; abundance: .; j_gene: TRBJ2-1; d_gene: TRBD2
CDR3aa: CASSQDTGAGANVLTF; CDR3nt: TGCGCCAGCAGCCAAGATACGGGGGCTGGGGCCAACGTCCTGACTTTC; v_gene: TRBV4-1; len: 16; abundance: .; j_gene: TRBJ2-6; d_gene: .
CDR3aa: CASSQEEGGLTEAFF; CDR3nt: TGTGCCAGCAGCCAAGAGGAGGGGGGGCTCACTGAAGCTTTCTTT; v_gene: TRBV4-2; len: 15; abundance: .; j_gene: TRBJ1-1; d_gene: .
CDR3aa: CASSWDSSYNEQFF; CDR3nt: TGTGCCAGCAGTTGGGACAGCTCCTACAATGAGCAGTTCTTC; v_gene: TRBV6-6; len: 14; abundance: .; j_gene: TRBJ2-1; d_gene: TRBD1
CDR3aa: CAWSVYGVPRDTQYF; CDR3nt: TGTGCCTGGAGTGTATACGGGGTCCCCCGAGATACGCAGTATTTT; v_gene: TRBV30; len: 15; abundance: .; j_gene: TRBJ2-3; d_gene: .
CDR3aa: CASSFGDRNTEAFF; CDR3nt: TGTGCCAGCAGTTTTGGGGACAGGAACACTGAAGCTTTCTTT; v_gene: TRBV28; len: 14; abundance: .; j_gene: TRBJ1-1; d_gene: TRBD1